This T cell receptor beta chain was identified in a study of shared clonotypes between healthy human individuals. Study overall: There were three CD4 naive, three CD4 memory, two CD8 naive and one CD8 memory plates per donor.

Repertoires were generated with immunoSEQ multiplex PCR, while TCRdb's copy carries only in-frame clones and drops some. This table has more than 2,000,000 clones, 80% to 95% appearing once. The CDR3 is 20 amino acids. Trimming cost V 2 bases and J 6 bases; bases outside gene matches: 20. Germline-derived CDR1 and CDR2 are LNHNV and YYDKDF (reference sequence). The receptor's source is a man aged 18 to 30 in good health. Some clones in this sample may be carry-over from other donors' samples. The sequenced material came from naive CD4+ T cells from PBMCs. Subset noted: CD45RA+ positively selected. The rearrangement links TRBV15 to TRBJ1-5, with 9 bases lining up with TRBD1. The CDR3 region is CATSRLDPGTGRIFGQPQHF. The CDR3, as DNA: TGTGCCACCAGCAGACTAGACCCCGGGACAGGGAGAATATTTGGTCAGCCCCAGCATTTT.